Listed here are 16 T cell receptor beta chains from one sample, sequenced in a study of T cells in Graves' hyperthyroidism and ophthalmopathy. RNA transcripts were the template for amplifying TCR beta CDR3 regions. When the TCR CDR3 underwent first-round RT-PCR, the HTBI primer set was used. TCRdb used MiXCR to reprocess the multiplex PCR reads, holding one entry per CDR3 protein. This sample yields about 350,000 distinct CDR3 sequences, of which roughly 13% are seen a single time; roughly 24% belongs to the top ten. Sequenced input: blood. The receptor set was obtained from a woman aged 25 to 39 with Graves' hyperthyroidism.

This sequence joins TRBV29-1 and TRBJ2-7, with 10 bases identical to TRBD2. The CDR3 consists of 13 residues. CDR1 SQVTM and CDR2 ANQGSEA come from the germline V gene. Trimming removed 6 bases from V and 3 bases from J; junction bases left unmatched: 5. The CDR3 bases are TGCAGCGTGTGGGAGCGGGAGGGCTACGAGCAGTACTTC. It encodes CSVWEREGYEQYF.

This clonotype was detected many times. The CDR3, as DNA: TGTGCCAGTTCAAACAGGGACACTGAAGCTTTCTTT. It encodes CASSNRDTEAFF. The chain employs TRBV12-3 or TRBV12-4 and TRBJ1-1; possible D gene TRBD1, 6 bases. The CDR3 extends over 12 amino acids. Trimming left V 9 bases short and J 3 bases short, with 11 bases between.

With respect to this clonotype: Since a much larger clone is just one base distant, this may be a read error. The chain uses TRBV9 and TRBJ1-1; D remains unclear. CDR1 is SGDLS and CDR2 is YYNGEE in the germline V gene. The CDR3 spans 15 residues. V lost 4 bases and J 1 base, leaving 14 bases between the germline ends. The CDR3 sequence is CASSPIDGPNTEAFF. The CDR3 region has the DNA TGTGCCAGCAGCCCAATCGACGGTCCGAACACTGAAGCTTTCTTT.

In its sample, this clonotype was seen a few times. The rearrangement joins TRBV6-1 to TRBJ1-1, with 10 bases fitting TRBD1. J was trimmed by 0 bases and V by 6 bases; bases with no gene match: 13. The CDR3 spans 18 residues. CDR1 and CDR2 (germline): MNHNS, SASEGT. DNA of the CDR3: TGTGCCAGCAGGTATAGACAGGGGGCCAACAGCATGAACACTGAAGCTTTCTTT. Translated, it gives CASRYRQGANSMNTEAFF.

This clonotype has a count of ten or more. J is TRBJ2-5 and V is TRBV29-1; D may be TRBD2 (6 bases). Trimming left V 4 bases short and J 3 bases short, with 12 bases between. CDR1 SQVTM and CDR2 ANQGSEA come from the germline V gene. This CDR3 region has 13 residues. CDR3 amino acids: CSVGGGGKETQYF. DNA of the CDR3: TGCAGCGTTGGGGGAGGAGGTAAAGAGACCCAGTACTTC.

This clonotype has a count of ten or more. The rearrangement joins TRBV30 to TRBJ2-5; D is undetermined. This CDR3 is 14 amino acids long. V was pared by 4 bases and J by 7 bases, with 19 bases between. Per the germline V gene, CDR1 is GTSNPN and CDR2 is SVGIG (reference sequence). CDR3 DNA: TGTGCCTGGAATGGATGGGCGCTGGCCCGGACCCAGTACTTC. Translation: CAWNGWALARTQYF.

This clonotype occurred many times. V and J are TRBV5-1 and TRBJ2-1; 15 nucleotides agree with TRBD2. The V segment lost 4 bases and the J segment 7 bases; nucleotides outside the gene matches: 6. CDR1 SGHRS and CDR2 YFSETQ come from the germline V gene. This CDR3 region has 16 residues. The CDR3 sequence is CASSVGLAGGLNEQFF. The DNA for the CDR3 is TGCGCCAGCAGCGTCGGACTAGCGGGAGGGCTTAATGAGCAGTTCTTC.

The chain joins TRBV19 to TRBJ1-2, with D perhaps TRBD1 (6 bases). Germline assignment: CDR1 LNHDA and CDR2 SQIVND (reference sequence). The CDR3 contains 13 residues. The ends were cut back, 4 bases at V and 4 bases at J, with 10 bases in the middle. The CDR3 coding sequence is TGTGCCAGTAGTACCGGACAGACCTATGGCTACACCTTC. Protein product: CASSTGQTYGYTF.

This clonotype was counted many times. This chain links TRBV20-1 with TRBJ1-6; 8 nucleotides agree with TRBD1. This CDR3 comprises 13 residues. CDR1 DFQATT and CDR2 SNEGSKA come from the germline V gene (reference sequence). Trimming removed 3 bases from V and 9 bases from J; junction bases left unmatched: 4. This CDR3 is CSARGQAGSPLHF. The CDR3 DNA is TGCAGTGCTAGGGGACAGGCGGGTTCACCCCTCCACTTT.

The chain carries TRBV20-1 and TRBJ2-3; TRBD2 might be the D (5 bases). This CDR3 has 16 amino acids. CDR1 is DFQATT, CDR2 SNEGSKA, per germline (reference sequence). V was trimmed by 8 bases and J by 0 bases, leaving 21 bases between them. The CDR3 nucleotides are TGCAGTAGGAGCGTCGGACTCCCCCTTAGCACAGATACGCAGTATTTT. Translated, it gives CSRSVGLPLSTDTQYF.

The CDR3: CSVGGIGQSYEQYF. The CDR3 bases are TGCAGCGTTGGGGGCATAGGACAATCCTACGAGCAGTACTTC. V usage is TRBV29-1 and J usage is TRBJ2-7, with D possibly being TRBD1 (5 bases). Deletions cut 4 bases from V and 1 base from J, with 14 bases between. In germline, CDR1 is SQVTM, CDR2 ANQGSEA. The CDR3 has 14 amino acids.

The J gene is TRBJ2-5, the V gene TRBV7-8; no definite D call. V was shortened by 3 bases and J by 4 bases, with 21 bases between the two germline ends. Germline CDR1 reads SGHVS; CDR2 reads FQNEAQ. The CDR3 contains 17 residues. CDR3 protein: CASSLVDDWSGLETQYF. CDR3 sequence (DNA): TGTGCCAGCAGCTTGGTCGACGATTGGAGTGGATTAGAGACCCAGTACTTC.

This clonotype was observed many times. The chain joins TRBV28 to TRBJ2-5; tentatively, D is TRBD2 (5 bases). V dropped 1 base and J dropped 11 bases, with 11 bases sitting between them. The CDR3 totals 12 residues. CDR1 is MDHEN, CDR2 SYDVKM, per germline. CDR3 sequence: CASSLLTGSQYF. CDR3 coding DNA: TGTGCCAGCAGTTTATTAACGGGGTCACAGTACTTC.

This chain connects TRBV5-1 to TRBJ2-1; 11 bases line up with TRBD2. V dropped 7 bases and J dropped 6; count of bases not matched to a gene: 9. The germline gives CDR1 SGHRS, CDR2 YFSETQ. This CDR3 comprises 15 residues. Here the CDR3 DNA reads TGCGCCAGCGGGGAAACTAGCGGGAGTGTCAATGAGCAGTTCTTC. It yields the protein CASGETSGSVNEQFF.

This clonotype was seen at least ten times. This chain joins TRBV2 and TRBJ2-1; D possibly corresponds to TRBD2 (5 bases). The length of the CDR3 is 10 residues. Germline CDR1 SNHLY, CDR2 FYNNEI. Trimming took off 8 bases at V and 6 bases at J, with 5 bases between the two ends. The CDR3 spells CASGLNEQFF. The CDR3 bases are TGTGCCAGCGGACTCAATGAGCAGTTCTTC. Supplemented by reference TRBV2 and TRBJ2-1, the full variable domain reads EPEVTQTPSHQVTQMGQEVILRCVPISNHLYFYWYRQILGQKVEFLVSFYNNEISEKSEIFDDQFSVERPDGSNFTLKIRSTKLEDSAMYFCASGLNEQFFGPGTRLTVL.

About this clonotype: This may come from a read error, since a much larger clone is one base off. V gene TRBV18 combines with J gene TRBJ1-1; the D is unclear. Per germline, CDR1 KGHSH and CDR2 LQKENI. The CDR3 consists of 16 residues. Between the trimmed V and J ends, which lost 3 bases and 4 bases, there was a span of 18 bases. CDR3 region: CASSPGSGAPGTEAFF. CDR3 DNA sequence: TGTGCCAGCTCACCCGGCAGCGGCGCCCCAGGCACTGAAGCTTTCTTT.